A selection of T cell receptor beta chains follows, all from one sample in a study of blood T cell repertoires in COVID-19. Produced via immunoSEQ multiplex PCR; TCRdb's table is partial and in-frame only. The table shows 85,000 to 90,000 clones, with 70% to 90% occurring only once. The sample consisted of peripheral blood. These TCRs come from an older man with active or convalescent COVID-19. Both conserved end residues are part of each CDR3. Fields, in order: CDR3 length, J gene, D gene, clone size, V gene, CDR3 protein, CDR3 DNA. A D gene is named only where the DNA matches it firmly. Clone size, where shown, is once, few, many, or a class for clones that have expanded.

14	TRBJ2-1	.	few	TRBV3-1/TRBV3-2	CASSQADSYNEQFF	TGTGCCAGCAGCCAAGCGGACAGTTACAATGAGCAGTTCTTC
15	TRBJ1-5	TRBD1	.	TRBV2	CASSVLTGPNQPQHF	TGTGCCAGCAGTGTACTGACAGGGCCCAATCAGCCCCAGCATTTT
13	TRBJ1-2	TRBD1	.	TRBV28	CASGQGGIYGYTF	TGTGCCAGCGGACAGGGTGGAATCTATGGCTACACCTTC
13	TRBJ2-3	.	.	TRBV19	CASGDRLTDTQYF	TGTGCCAGCGGAGATCGGCTGACAGATACGCAGTATTTT
12	TRBJ2-3	.	.	TRBV7-3	CASSSRGDTQYF	TGTGCCAGCAGCTCTAGGGGAGATACGCAGTATTTT
12	TRBJ2-1	.	once	TRBV7-9	CASSLPGNEQFF	TGTGCCAGCAGCTTGCCAGGTAATGAGCAGTTCTTC
13	TRBJ2-5	TRBD2	.	TRBV11-2	CASRETSTETQYF	TGTGCCAGCAGGGAGACTAGCACAGAGACCCAGTACTTC
14	TRBJ1-6	TRBD1	.	TRBV29-1	CSVRETGAMTPLHF	TGCAGCGTGCGCGAGACAGGGGCGATGACACCCCTCCACTTT
16	TRBJ2-3	TRBD2	.	TRBV18	CASSSPGLAGTDTQYF	TGTGCCAGCTCATCGCCGGGACTAGCGGGGACAGATACGCAGTATTTT
14	TRBJ2-2	TRBD2	.	TRBV6-5	CASSYRGSAGELFF	TGTGCCAGCAGTTACCGCGGGAGCGCCGGGGAGCTGTTTTTT
13	TRBJ1-1	.	.	TRBV28	CASSRGSNTEAFF	TGTGCCAGCAGCCGAGGGTCGAACACTGAAGCTTTCTTT
15	TRBJ2-1	.	few	TRBV3-1/TRBV3-2	CASSPRIDSYNEQFF	TGTGCCAGCAGCCCCAGGATCGATTCCTACAATGAGCAGTTCTTC
14	TRBJ1-1	.	.	TRBV3-1/TRBV3-2	CASRTTGMNTEAFF	TGTGCCAGCAGGACAACAGGGATGAACACTGAAGCTTTCTTT
16	TRBJ2-1	.	.	TRBV19	CASSILGSLKYNEQFF	TGTGCCAGTAGTATCCTCGGGTCGCTAAAGTACAATGAGCAGTTCTTC
14	TRBJ2-7	TRBD2	.	TRBV2	CASSTSGRASEQYF	TGTGCCAGCAGTACTAGCGGGAGGGCCTCCGAGCAGTACTTC
15	TRBJ1-6	.	once	TRBV30	CAWSPTGGVGSPLHF	TGTGCCTGGAGTCCGACTGGGGGGGTGGGTTCACCCCTCCACTTT
15	TRBJ1-2	.	.	TRBV25-1	CARTTKRREDYGYTF	TGTGCCAGGACGACCAAGCGCAGGGAGGACTATGGCTACACCTTC
14	TRBJ1-1	.	.	TRBV7-2	CASSRQSMNTEAFF	TGTGCCAGCAGCAGACAGTCCATGAACACTGAAGCTTTCTTT
15	TRBJ2-5	TRBD2	.	TRBV27	CASSFSGNHQETQYF	TGTGCCAGCAGTTTCAGCGGGAACCACCAAGAGACCCAGTACTTC
17	TRBJ1-3	TRBD1	.	TRBV9	CASSVDGTGAFGNTIYF	TGTGCCAGCAGCGTAGATGGGACAGGGGCTTTTGGAAACACCATATATTTT
15	TRBJ2-7	TRBD2	.	TRBV7-9	CASSLAPTSGKEQYF	TGTGCCAGCAGCTTAGCTCCGACTAGCGGAAAGGAGCAGTACTTC
17	TRBJ2-1	TRBD2	.	TRBV5-4	CASSLASGGYSYNEQFF	TGTGCCAGCAGCTTGGCGTCCGGGGGGTACTCCTACAATGAGCAGTTCTTC
15	TRBJ2-5	TRBD2	.	TRBV24-1	CATSASGRGQETQYF	TGTGCCACCAGTGCTAGCGGGAGGGGCCAAGAGACCCAGTACTTC